What follows describes a single TCR beta chain. The CDR3 contains 15 residues. The germline V gene encodes CDR1 SGHDT and CDR2 YYEEEE. The V gene end was trimmed by 4 bases and the J gene end by 6 bases; junction bases not matched to a gene: 9. These data originate in a study of cytomegalovirus exposure and HLA in healthy donors. In the study overall: Roughly 85 million unique TCRs from HLA-typed donors were held in an early release of data.

The PCR was carried out with 60 Vbeta primers and 13 Jbeta primers. Measured with immunoSEQ multiplex PCR; TCRdb has only the in-frame clones, and not every one. The sample has about 130,000 clones, 65% to 85% seen once. Specimen: PBMCs. This receptor was identified in a young man in good health and CMV-seropositive. The J gene is TRBJ2-1, the V gene TRBV5-6; the match to TRBD2 covers 8 bases. CDR3 protein: CASSETSGPTNEQFF. CDR3 DNA sequence: TGTGCCAGCAGCGAAACTAGCGGACCCACCAATGAGCAGTTCTTC.